A selection of T cell receptor beta chains follows, all from one sample in a study of cytomegalovirus exposure and HLA in healthy donors. The table came from immunoSEQ multiplex PCR; TCRdb's copy has only in-frame clones and leaves some out. The table includes roughly 250,000 clones, 80% detected once. The sequencing sample was made of PBMCs. These receptors all come from a girl aged 2 to 10 in good health and CMV-seronegative. CDR3s include the opening cysteine and the closing phenylalanine or tryptophan. D genes are given only for firm matches. Expanded clones get a size class; other rows say once, few or many, or leave the size out.

D: -
J: TRBJ1-1
V: TRBV19
size: -
DNA: TGTGCCAGTAGTATTGAGAAGAACACTGAAGCTTTCTTT
CDR3: CASSIEKNTEAFF

D: TRBD1
J: TRBJ1-2
V: TRBV6-6
size: -
DNA: TGTGCCAGCACCGAACAGACAGGGCTGGGTTATGGCTACACCTTC
CDR3: CASTEQTGLGYGYTF

D: -
J: TRBJ1-2
V: TRBV27
size: -
DNA: TGTGCCAGCAGTGTCACAGGGCACAACTATGGCTACACCTTC
CDR3: CASSVTGHNYGYTF

D: TRBD2
J: TRBJ2-7
V: TRBV5-1
size: -
DNA: TGCGCCAGCAGGTTGGGTGTTCCGAAGCGGGACTCCTACGAGCAGTACTTC
CDR3: CASRLGVPKRDSYEQYF

D: TRBD2
J: TRBJ2-7
V: TRBV7-6
size: once
DNA: TGTGCCAGCAGCTGGGAAGAGACTAGCGGGATAATCGGCTCCTACGAGCAGTACTTC
CDR3: CASSWEETSGIIGSYEQYF

D: TRBD2
J: TRBJ2-7
V: TRBV5-1
size: -
DNA: TGCGCCAGCAGCTTGACTAGCGGGACATACGAGCAGTACTTC
CDR3: CASSLTSGTYEQYF

D: TRBD2
J: TRBJ2-5
V: TRBV18
size: -
DNA: TGTGCCAGCTCTCGGACTAGTGTAGAGACCCAGTACTTC
CDR3: CASSRTSVETQYF

D: TRBD1
J: TRBJ2-7
V: TRBV7-3
size: -
DNA: TGTGCCAGCAGCGTAACGGACAGGGGAGAGCAGTACTTC
CDR3: CASSVTDRGEQYF

D: -
J: TRBJ2-3
V: TRBV29-1
size: -
DNA: TGCAGCGTTTGGGCAAAGCCCTGGGATACGCAGTATTTT
CDR3: CSVWAKPWDTQYF

D: -
J: TRBJ2-3
V: TRBV7-9
size: -
DNA: TGTGCCAGCAGCTTAGAAATCGGTAACAGCGGTTACACAGATACGCAGTATTTT
CDR3: CASSLEIGNSGYTDTQYF

D: -
J: TRBJ1-2
V: TRBV6-5
size: few
DNA: TGTGCCAGCAGGCCAACAGGGCACTATGGCTACACCTTC
CDR3: CASRPTGHYGYTF

D: -
J: TRBJ2-1
V: TRBV29-1
size: once
DNA: TGCAGCGTTGCTTGGAACCCAGGGAGGGAGCAGTTCTTC
CDR3: CSVAWNPGREQFF

D: -
J: TRBJ2-2
V: TRBV6-1
size: -
DNA: TGTGCCAGCGAGGCAGAGAACACCGGGGAGCTGTTTTTT
CDR3: CASEAENTGELFF

D: -
J: TRBJ2-7
V: TRBV5-4
size: -
DNA: TGTGCCAGCAGCTCCGGCCAGGGCTACGAGCAGTACTTC
CDR3: CASSSGQGYEQYF

D: TRBD1
J: TRBJ2-7
V: TRBV9
size: once
DNA: TGTGCCAGCAGCGTAGCCAGGGGTAGGGGGCCACCCTACGAGCAGTACTTC
CDR3: CASSVARGRGPPYEQYF

D: -
J: TRBJ2-7
V: TRBV5-1
size: -
DNA: TGCGCCAGCAGCTTGGGGACAACCTACGAGCAGTACTTC
CDR3: CASSLGTTYEQYF

D: -
J: TRBJ2-7
V: TRBV6-6
size: -
DNA: TGTGCCAGCAGTTACTCCGGGACTTTATACGAGCAGTACTTC
CDR3: CASSYSGTLYEQYF

D: TRBD1
J: TRBJ2-6
V: TRBV19
size: once
DNA: TGTGCCAGCCGACAGGGTGAGGCTGGGGCCAACGTCCTGACTTTC
CDR3: CASRQGEAGANVLTF

D: TRBD2
J: TRBJ2-7
V: TRBV7-6
size: -
DNA: TGTGCCAGCAGCTTACGACTAGCGGGTGGCTACGAGCAGTACTTC
CDR3: CASSLRLAGGYEQYF

D: -
J: TRBJ1-3
V: TRBV4-2
size: -
DNA: TGTGCCAGCAGCCAAGAATCGGGTCATGTCATCTCTGGAAACACCATATATTTT
CDR3: CASSQESGHVISGNTIYF

D: TRBD1
J: TRBJ2-7
V: TRBV9
size: -
DNA: TGTGCCAGCAGCGGGACAGGGGCCGCCCGGGGCGAGCAGTACTTC
CDR3: CASSGTGAARGEQYF

D: TRBD1
J: TRBJ2-2
V: TRBV19
size: -
DNA: TGTGCCAGTAGTATACCCGGACAGGTGTTATGGACCGGGGAGCTGTTTTTT
CDR3: CASSIPGQVLWTGELFF

D: TRBD2
J: TRBJ2-3
V: TRBV14
size: once
DNA: TGTGCCAGCAGCCAAGCGGGGGGGCCAGATACGCAGTATTTT
CDR3: CASSQAGGPDTQYF

D: TRBD1
J: TRBJ2-7
V: TRBV11-1
size: -
DNA: TGTGCCAGCAGCACCAGGGGGCTGGGCTACGAGCAGTACTTC
CDR3: CASSTRGLGYEQYF

D: -
J: TRBJ2-1
V: TRBV6-5
size: -
DNA: TGTGCCAGCAGTTACGAGGGGGGGTCCTACAATGAGCAGTTCTTC
CDR3: CASSYEGGSYNEQFF

D: TRBD2
J: TRBJ2-2
V: TRBV5-4
size: -
DNA: TGTGCCAGCAGCCCGGGGACTAGGGGGGTCGGGGAGCTGTTTTTT
CDR3: CASSPGTRGVGELFF

D: -
J: TRBJ1-2
V: TRBV5-6
size: -
DNA: TGTGCCAGCAGCTTGGGGGGGGGCAACTATGGCTACACCTTC
CDR3: CASSLGGGNYGYTF

D: TRBD2
J: TRBJ2-3
V: TRBV6-6
size: once
DNA: TGTGCCAGCAGTTACTCGAGGGCGGGAGCCGCAGATACGCAGTATTTT
CDR3: CASSYSRAGAADTQYF

D: TRBD2
J: TRBJ2-3
V: TRBV11-1
size: -
DNA: TGTGCCAGCAGCCCAGGGGCCCTAGCGGGCGGGAATCGTGATACGCAGTATTTT
CDR3: CASSPGALAGGNRDTQYF

D: TRBD1
J: TRBJ2-2
V: TRBV4-1
size: -
DNA: TGCGCCAGCAGCCAAGACCAGGGGGCGAACACCGGGGAGCTGTTTTTT
CDR3: CASSQDQGANTGELFF

D: -
J: TRBJ1-6
V: TRBV18
size: -
DNA: TGTGCCAGCTCACCCAACGGTGAAAATTCACCCCTCCACTTT
CDR3: CASSPNGENSPLHF

D: -
J: TRBJ1-2
V: TRBV18
size: -
DNA: TGTGCCAGCTCACCAACCGCAGGAAACTATGGCTACACCTTC
CDR3: CASSPTAGNYGYTF

D: TRBD1
J: TRBJ1-1
V: TRBV10-3
size: -
DNA: TGTGCCACCCGGGACAGGGGGCTCACTGAAGCTTTCTTT
CDR3: CATRDRGLTEAFF

D: -
J: TRBJ2-7
V: TRBV9
size: -
DNA: TGTGCCAGCAGCGCCGTACCAGATTTCCGTCGCGAGCAGTACTTC
CDR3: CASSAVPDFRREQYF

D: TRBD1
J: TRBJ1-5
V: TRBV4-1
size: -
DNA: TGCGCCAGCAGCAGCCGACAGGGACCCGATCAGCCCCAGCATTTT
CDR3: CASSSRQGPDQPQHF

D: -
J: TRBJ2-6
V: TRBV5-1
size: -
DNA: TGCGCCAGCAGCCCCAACGGTGGGGCCAACGTCCTGACTTTC
CDR3: CASSPNGGANVLTF

D: TRBD1
J: TRBJ1-5
V: TRBV5-1
size: -
DNA: TGCGCCAGCAGCTCGGGACAGGGGGACAATCAGCCCCAGCATTTT
CDR3: CASSSGQGDNQPQHF

D: -
J: TRBJ2-7
V: TRBV19
size: -
DNA: TGTGCCAGTAGTGGGATGGGATCGACAGGAGCCTACGAGCAGTACTTC
CDR3: CASSGMGSTGAYEQYF

D: -
J: TRBJ2-5
V: TRBV21-1
size: -
DNA: TGTGCCAGCAGCAAAGATCCCCTCAGCGGGCCGGGGAAAGAGACCCAGTACTTC
CDR3: CASSKDPLSGPGKETQYF

D: -
J: TRBJ1-2
V: TRBV20-1
size: -
DNA: TGCAGTGCTAGACCTACACGCGGGTACACCTTC
CDR3: CSARPTRGYTF

D: -
J: TRBJ2-7
V: TRBV9
size: -
DNA: TGTGCCAGCAGCGTAGGAGACAGGCTCTACGAGCAGTACTTC
CDR3: CASSVGDRLYEQYF

D: -
J: TRBJ2-5
V: TRBV5-1
size: -
DNA: TGCGCCAGCAGCTCCGGGATTGGGGAGACCCAGTACTTC
CDR3: CASSSGIGETQYF